These 24 T cell receptor beta chains came from one sample sequenced in a study of cytomegalovirus exposure and HLA in healthy donors. Assay: immunoSEQ multiplex PCR; the TCRdb copy retains only in-frame clones and omits some. The data contain a few hundred thousand clones, 80% to 95% of them seen just once; the ten biggest clones take up roughly 3%. Material for sequencing was PBMCs. The source of these receptors is a woman in her 30s in good health and CMV-seronegative.

V gene TRBV28 combines with J gene TRBJ2-1, with D perhaps assigned TRBD1 or TRBD2 (5 bases each). The germline gives CDR1 MDHEN, CDR2 SYDVKM. The V and J ends lost 7 bases and 10 bases respectively, with 20 bases between them. This CDR3 region has 14 residues. The chain's CDR3 is CASTIGTYGKEQFF. Here the CDR3 DNA reads TGTGCCAGCACCATAGGGACCTATGGTAAGGAGCAGTTCTTC.

The rearrangement uses TRBV19 and TRBJ2-7; TRBD1 or TRBD2 may be the D gene (6 bases each). Between the trimmed V and J ends, which lost 3 bases and 3 bases, there was a span of 12 bases. The length of the CDR3 is 14 residues. Looked up from germline, CDR1 is LNHDA and CDR2 is SQIVND (reference sequence). The CDR3, as DNA: TGTGCCAGTAGTATCGGGGGACATCTCTACGAGCAGTACTTC. It yields the protein CASSIGGHLYEQYF. The full variable domain, rest sourced from reference TRBV19 and TRBJ2-7, is DGGITQSPKYLFRKEGQNVTLSCEQNLNHDAMYWYRQDPGQGLRLIYYSQIVNDFQKGDIAEGYSVSREKKESFPLTVTSAQKNPTAFYLCASSIGGHLYEQYFGPGTRLTVT.

The rearrangement links TRBV4-3 to TRBJ2-1; 8 bases align to TRBD2. The CDR3 runs to 16 residues. Germline trimming cut 0 bases from V and 4 bases from J; bases unmatched to any gene: 5. Germline V gene sequence: CDR1 LGHNA, CDR2 YSLEER. DNA of the CDR3: TGCGCCAGCAGCCAAGATAAGACTAGCGAGTACAATGAGCAGTTCTTC. Its translation is CASSQDKTSEYNEQFF.

The chain uses TRBV29-1 and TRBJ2-3; unclear D gene. The germline gives CDR1 SQVTM, CDR2 ANQGSEA. Between the trimmed V and J ends, which lost 3 bases and 2 bases, there was a span of 9 bases. The CDR3 is made up of 13 amino acids. The CDR3 DNA reads TGCAGCGTTGATCGCGGAGACACAGATACGCAGTATTTT. Its translation: CSVDRGDTDTQYF.

The chain combines TRBV9 with TRBJ2-7; D might be TRBD2 (5 bases). CDR3 size: 16 residues. Between the trimmed V and J ends, which lost 0 bases and 6 bases, there was a span of 19 bases. Per germline, CDR1 SGDLS and CDR2 YYNGEE. The CDR3 region is CASSVGGTHYSGEQYF. CDR3 DNA sequence: TGTGCCAGCAGCGTAGGGGGAACTCACTACAGCGGCGAGCAGTACTTC.

The chain couples TRBV6-5 to TRBJ1-5, with no clear D. The V end was cut by 2 bases, the J end by 5 bases, with 4 bases between. Germline V CDR1 and CDR2: MNHEY, SVGAGI. The CDR3 has 12 residues. CDR3 amino acids: CASSYRDQPQHF. For the CDR3, the DNA is TGTGCCAGCAGTTACAGGGATCAGCCCCAGCATTTT.

This chain uses TRBV25-1 with TRBJ2-7; TRBD2 is a possible D gene (6 bases). V was pared by 2 bases and J by 6 bases, with 8 bases between. In germline, CDR1 is MGHDK, CDR2 SYGVNS. The CDR3 totals 12 residues. The CDR3 loop reads CASSERGSEQYF. In DNA form, the CDR3 reads TGTGCCAGCAGTGAACGGGGGTCCGAGCAGTACTTC.

The sample holds one count of this clone. V and J are TRBV6-1 and TRBJ1-5, with TRBD1 identical over 9 bases. This CDR3 has 14 amino acids. V lost 7 bases to trimming and J lost 6 bases; unmatched junction nucleotides: 7. Per the germline V gene, CDR1 is MNHNS and CDR2 is SASEGT. CDR3 in DNA: TGTGCCAGCACGAACAGGGGGCTGGGTCAGCCCCAGCATTTT. Protein: CASTNRGLGQPQHF.

The chain is built from TRBV18 and TRBJ2-7; 13 positions match TRBD2. The V and J ends lost 1 base and 2 bases, in that order; junction bases with no gene match: 5. The CDR3 contains 17 residues. CDR1 and CDR2 from the germline V gene are KGHSH and LQKENI. The CDR3 loop is CASSPQTSGRSPYEQYF. The CDR3, as DNA: TGTGCCAGCTCACCACAGACTAGCGGGAGGTCCCCCTACGAGCAGTACTTC.

This clone was recorded only once. The rearrangement links TRBV27 to TRBJ2-6; 9 bases match TRBD2. Germline CDR1 and CDR2: MNHEY and SMNVEV (reference sequence). The J segment lost 2 bases and the V segment lost 8 bases, leaving 1 base of the junction unmatched. The CDR3 has 14 residues. The CDR3 spells CASAGGAGANVLTF. The CDR3 DNA is TGTGCCAGCGCGGGGGGGGCTGGGGCCAACGTCCTGACTTTC. Using reference TRBV27 and TRBJ2-6 for the parts outside the CDR3, the full variable domain is EAQVTQNPRYLITVTGKKLTVTCSQNMNHEYMSWYRQDPGLGLRQIYYSMNVEVTDKGDVPEGYKVSRKEKRNFPLILESPSPNQTSLYFCASAGGAGANVLTFGAGSRLTVL.

CDR3 loop: CASSFRDRGQGYEQYF. The CDR3 coding sequence is TGTGCCAGCAGCTTCCGAGACAGGGGGCAAGGCTACGAGCAGTACTTC. V is TRBV11-2 and J is TRBJ2-7; 10 bases are a match to TRBD1. V shed 3 bases and J 3 bases; nucleotides not matched to a gene: 8. The CDR3 contains 16 residues. Germline V gene data show CDR1 as SGHAT and CDR2 as FQNNGV. Full variable domain (rest looked up from reference TRBV11-2 and TRBJ2-7): EAGVAQSPRYKIIEKRQSVAFWCNPISGHATLYWYQQILGQGPKLLIQFQNNGVVDDSQLPKDRFSAERLKGVDSTLKIQPAKLEDSAVYLCASSFRDRGQGYEQYFGPGTRLTVT.

The CDR3 DNA sequence: TGTGCCAGCAGTGAGGGCAGGGGAAGTGAAAAACTGTTTTTT. It specifies CASSEGRGSEKLFF. This chain joins TRBV2 and TRBJ1-4, with D perhaps matching TRBD1 (6 bases). V was cut by 3 bases and J by 7 bases, with 12 bases left in between. Germline values: CDR1 SNHLY, CDR2 FYNNEI. The CDR3 runs to 14 residues.

This chain uses TRBV29-1 with TRBJ2-5, with no clear D. The CDR3 has 13 residues. The V and J ends lost 4 bases and 5 bases respectively, with 14 bases between them. Germline values: CDR1 SQVTM, CDR2 ANQGSEA. Here the CDR3 reads CSVAGLQGETQYF. The DNA of the CDR3 is TGCAGCGTTGCGGGCCTACAAGGGGAGACCCAGTACTTC.

This clone was seen only a few times. V usage is TRBV29-1 and J usage is TRBJ2-2; 8 nucleotides match TRBD1. CDR1 SQVTM and CDR2 ANQGSEA come from the germline V gene. The CDR3 length is 15 residues. V was pared by 7 bases and J by 4 bases, with 11 bases of the junction left unmatched. The CDR3 sequence: CSAADRGGTTGELFF. CDR3 coding DNA: TGCAGCGCCGCAGACAGGGGTGGTACCACCGGGGAGCTGTTTTTT.

The chain is built from TRBV15 and TRBJ2-3, with 8 bases matching TRBD1. Germline V lookup: CDR1 LNHNV, CDR2 YYDKDF (reference sequence). This CDR3 is built from 15 residues. J lost 4 bases, V lost 0 bases, and 3 bases had no gene match. CDR3 protein: CATSRDLGQADTQYF. CDR3 in DNA: TGTGCCACCAGCAGAGATTTGGGACAGGCAGATACGCAGTATTTT.

This chain joins TRBV29-1 and TRBJ1-2; 10 bases are a match to TRBD1. The V gene's germline CDR1 is SQVTM and CDR2 ANQGSEA. The CDR3 covers 13 residues. V gave up 4 bases and J gave up 6 bases; unmatched junction bases: 5. DNA of the CDR3: TGCAGCGTTGCCCGACAGGGGGCGAATGGCTACACCTTC. Translation: CSVARQGANGYTF.

This chain links TRBV27 with TRBJ2-7, with 14 bases matching TRBD2. CDR3 size: 16 residues. The V segment lost 5 bases and the J segment 4 bases; nucleotides outside the gene matches: 7. Germline assignment: CDR1 MNHEY and CDR2 SMNVEV (reference sequence). The CDR3 loop is CASSATSGRARYEQYF. The CDR3 DNA reads TGTGCCAGCAGTGCGACTAGCGGGAGGGCCAGATACGAGCAGTACTTC.

The chain employs TRBV4-3 and TRBJ2-1, with TRBD1 identical over 7 bases. The CDR3 has 15 residues. Germline V gene lookup returns CDR1 LGHNA and CDR2 YSLEER. Losses at the gene ends were 4 bases for V and 5 bases for J; bases not matched to a gene: 8. This CDR3 reads CASSPLPGQNNEQFF. For the CDR3, the DNA is TGCGCCAGCAGCCCCCTACCGGGACAGAACAATGAGCAGTTCTTC.

CDR3 nucleotides: TGCAGCGTTGAAGATCGATCGGATGAGCAGTACTTC. Translating it yields CSVEDRSDEQYF. The rearrangement uses TRBV29-1 and TRBJ2-7; D is unresolved. CDR1 is SQVTM, CDR2 ANQGSEA, per germline. V lost 0 bases and J 7 bases, leaving 10 bases between the germline ends. The CDR3 loop spans 12 amino acids.

The chain uses TRBV11-2 and TRBJ2-2; 8 positions match TRBD2. V shed 6 bases and J 6 bases; nucleotides not matched to a gene: 9. Germline V gene data show CDR1 as SGHAT and CDR2 as FQNNGV. This CDR3 has 15 residues. The CDR3 reads CASSSTGTRSGELFF. CDR3 in DNA: TGTGCCAGCAGTTCCACCGGGACTAGGTCCGGGGAGCTGTTTTTT.

J is TRBJ2-7 and V is TRBV5-1; 8 nucleotides match TRBD2. The J segment lost 4 bases and the V segment lost 1 base, leaving 7 bases of the junction unmatched. This CDR3 spans 15 amino acids. The V gene's germline CDR1 is SGHRS and CDR2 YFSETQ. The CDR3 coding sequence is TGCGCCAGCAGCTTGCAGAGCGGGAGCCGGTACGAGCAGTACTTC. This translates into CASSLQSGSRYEQYF. Full variable domain (outside the CDR3, taken from reference TRBV5-1 and TRBJ2-7): KAGVTQTPRYLIKTRGQQVTLSCSPISGHRSVSWYQQTPGQGLQFLFEYFSETQRNKGNFPGRFSGRQFSNSRSEMNVSTLELGDSALYLCASSLQSGSRYEQYFGPGTRLTVT.

V usage is TRBV4-1 and J usage is TRBJ2-1; 7 positions match TRBD2. The CDR3 extends over 15 amino acids. The V gene end was trimmed by 1 base and the J gene end by 9 bases; junction bases not matched to a gene: 9. Germline V gene sequence: CDR1 MGHRA, CDR2 YSYEKL. CDR3 sequence: CASSQAAGEEGEQFF. The CDR3 coding sequence is TGCGCCAGCAGCCAAGCCGCGGGAGAGGAGGGTGAGCAGTTCTTC.

This clone has just one count. This chain joins TRBV2 and TRBJ2-2; 7 bases agree with TRBD2. The CDR3 runs to 14 residues. The germline V gene encodes CDR1 SNHLY and CDR2 FYNNEI. After removal of 8 bases from V and 4 bases from J, the junction contained 7 bases not matched to a gene. CDR3 amino acids: CASDVAGVTGELFF. Written as DNA, the CDR3 is TGTGCCAGCGACGTCGCGGGAGTCACCGGGGAGCTGTTTTTT.

The CDR3, as DNA: TGTGCCAGCAGTTTAGACGGGAGAAGAACCGGGGAGCTGTTTTTT. It codes for CASSLDGRRTGELFF. The V gene is TRBV28, the J gene TRBJ2-2; D possibly corresponds to TRBD2 (6 bases). Germline V gene data show CDR1 as MDHEN and CDR2 as SYDVKM. V lost 2 bases and J lost 5, with 12 bases in between. This CDR3 region has 15 residues.